A selection of T cell receptor beta chains follows, all from one sample in a study of memory CD4+ T cells and cytomegalovirus serostatus. Profiled with immunoSEQ multiplex PCR; TCRdb holds only in-frame clones, not every one. The table has tens of thousands of clones, 82% seen once. The sample taken for sequencing was memory CD4+ T cells from blood. Receptor source: an adult in good health and CMV-seronegative. Both conserved end residues are part of each CDR3. D genes are given only for firm matches.

TRBJ1-1	14	-	TRBV12-2	CASGRELGDTEAFF
TRBJ2-5	17	TRBD1	TRBV15	CATSRDSGQGDQETQYF
TRBJ1-5	18	-	TRBV4-1	CASSQDYGRGKGNQPQHF
TRBJ1-1	11	-	TRBV20-1	CSARGNTEAFF
TRBJ2-2	12	-	TRBV7-3	CASSLTAGELFF
TRBJ2-5	16	TRBD2	TRBV5-6	CASSLGTSGGVETQYF
TRBJ1-4	15	TRBD1	TRBV19	CASSARTGGGQKLFF
TRBJ1-2	18	TRBD1	TRBV10-3	CAISDSTRGTGTHYGYTF
TRBJ2-1	16	-	TRBV7-7	CASSLGQGLGNNEQFF
TRBJ2-7	14	TRBD1	TRBV28	CASSERTGSKEQYF
TRBJ1-3	14	-	TRBV4-2	CASSQAQVGNTIYF
TRBJ2-2	17	TRBD1	TRBV12-5	CASGLTPGQGGTGELFF
TRBJ2-3	13	-	TRBV18	CASSPLRGDTQYF
TRBJ1-5	13	TRBD1	TRBV10-3	CAIRTGLNQPQHF
TRBJ1-5	15	-	TRBV9	CASSVGGTTYQPQHF
TRBJ1-1	14	-	TRBV9	CASSVAGVGTEAFF
TRBJ1-2	16	TRBD1	TRBV4-1	CASSPDPGTGPYGYTF
TRBJ2-5	15	TRBD2	TRBV14	CASSQQGLAFGTQYF
TRBJ1-1	14	TRBD1	TRBV18	CASSAATGTTEAFF
TRBJ1-6	14	-	TRBV28	CASSLGRGNSPLHF
TRBJ2-5	14	-	TRBV18	CASSRRTDQETQYF
TRBJ1-2	15	TRBD1	TRBV28	CASTTPTGTGFGYTF
TRBJ1-4	15	-	TRBV2	CASSEARETSEKLFF
TRBJ1-1	13	-	TRBV30	CAWSPGSVTEAFF
TRBJ1-4	14	-	TRBV4-1	CASSHGRLGEKLFF
TRBJ1-4	16	-	TRBV18	CASSPLSTATNEKLFF
TRBJ1-1	15	-	TRBV5-8	CASSPTGVRNTEAFF
TRBJ1-5	19	TRBD1	TRBV19	CASTLLWDRGYLSNQPQHF
TRBJ2-1	13	-	TRBV30	CAWIRRSNNEQFF
TRBJ1-5	16	TRBD1	TRBV18	CASSPSGGPKNQPQHF
TRBJ2-7	15	-	TRBV6-6	CASTKGEGANNEQYF
TRBJ1-4	14	TRBD1	TRBV7-9	CASSRGQTNEKLFF
TRBJ1-6	14	-	TRBV6-5	CASSYGLHNSPLHF
TRBJ2-5	14	TRBD1	TRBV5-8	CASSLLTGGETQYF
TRBJ2-6	20	TRBD1	TRBV5-1	CASSLSLARTGVGGANVLTF